Listed below are T cell receptor beta chains from one sample, sequenced in a study of patients and donors after allogeneic stem cell transplantation. TCRdb re-called the RT-PCR reads through MiXCR, storing one row per CDR3 protein. The sample records about 160,000 distinct CDR3 sequences, approximately 24% being singletons. The sequenced sample consisted of blood, either unsorted or a sorted T cell fraction (not recorded which). Receptors were obtained from a human donor who was either an allogeneic HSCT recipient or a stem cell or donor lymphocyte infusion donor (not recorded which). It is not recorded whose cells these are; they may come from a transplant donor. Each CDR3 is given with its conserved first and last residue. The D gene is left open where the match is weak. Size values are once, few and many counts, or a class for expanded clones, and some rows have none.

d_call: NA
v_call: TRBV29-1
j_call: TRBJ2-5
clone_size: NA
cdr3_aa: CSVEENQETQYF
cdr3_nt: TGCAGCGTTGAGGAAAACCAAGAGACCCAGTACTTC

d_call: NA
v_call: TRBV5-6
j_call: TRBJ2-3
clone_size: few
cdr3_aa: CASSLRGEFTQYF
cdr3_nt: TGTGCCAGCAGCTTGAGGGGGGAATTTACGCAGTATTTT

d_call: NA
v_call: TRBV4-2
j_call: TRBJ1-4
clone_size: few
cdr3_aa: CASSQWSGATNEKLFF
cdr3_nt: TGTGCCAGCAGCCAATGGTCGGGAGCTACCAATGAAAAACTGTTTTTT

d_call: TRBD1
v_call: TRBV20-1
j_call: TRBJ2-7
clone_size: NA
cdr3_aa: CSAVPGQGTYEQYF
cdr3_nt: TGCAGTGCTGTTCCGGGACAGGGGACCTACGAGCAGTACTTC

d_call: NA
v_call: TRBV7-9
j_call: TRBJ2-1
clone_size: few
cdr3_aa: CASSLGLGDHTRQFF
cdr3_nt: TGTGCCAGCAGCTTAGGACTGGGGGACCACACACGGCAGTTCTTC

d_call: TRBD2
v_call: TRBV4-1
j_call: TRBJ2-3
clone_size: NA
cdr3_aa: CASSQGISGGDTQYF
cdr3_nt: TGCGCCAGCAGCCAAGGAATTTCGGGGGGAGATACGCAGTATTTT

d_call: NA
v_call: TRBV29-1
j_call: TRBJ1-1
clone_size: NA
cdr3_aa: CSVGKGLVEAFF
cdr3_nt: TGCAGCGTTGGAAAGGGGCTTGTTGAAGCTTTCTTT

d_call: NA
v_call: TRBV12-3/TRBV12-4
j_call: TRBJ1-1
clone_size: few
cdr3_aa: CASSLSVNTEAFF
cdr3_nt: TGTGCCAGCAGTTTAAGCGTGAACACTGAAGCTTTCTTT

d_call: NA
v_call: TRBV5-1
j_call: TRBJ2-2
clone_size: few
cdr3_aa: CASRAYTGELFF
cdr3_nt: TGCGCCAGCAGGGCCTACACCGGGGAGCTGTTTTTT

d_call: NA
v_call: TRBV5-1
j_call: TRBJ2-1
clone_size: few
cdr3_aa: CASSLETFYYNEQFF
cdr3_nt: TGCGCCAGCAGCTTGGAGACATTTTACTACAATGAGCAGTTCTTC

d_call: NA
v_call: TRBV14
j_call: TRBJ1-1
clone_size: few
cdr3_aa: CASSQDARGVTEAFF
cdr3_nt: TGTGCCAGCAGCCAAGATGCCAGGGGTGTCACTGAAGCTTTCTTT

d_call: NA
v_call: TRBV3-1
j_call: TRBJ1-2
clone_size: many
cdr3_aa: CASSQVWTANYGYTF
cdr3_nt: TGTGCCAGCAGCCAAGTCTGGACGGCGAACTATGGCTACACCTTC

d_call: NA
v_call: TRBV20-1
j_call: TRBJ2-7
clone_size: few
cdr3_aa: CSATDRDNHEQYF
cdr3_nt: TGCAGTGCTACCGACCGGGACAACCACGAGCAGTACTTC

d_call: NA
v_call: TRBV5-1
j_call: TRBJ2-1
clone_size: NA
cdr3_aa: CASSLADSSYNEQFF
cdr3_nt: TGCGCCAGCAGCTTGGCAGACAGCTCCTACAATGAGCAGTTCTTC

d_call: TRBD2
v_call: TRBV12-3/TRBV12-4
j_call: TRBJ2-3
clone_size: NA
cdr3_aa: CASRWTSGTDTQYF
cdr3_nt: TGTGCCAGCAGGTGGACTAGCGGTACAGATACGCAGTATTTT

d_call: TRBD1
v_call: TRBV12-3/TRBV12-4
j_call: TRBJ2-1
clone_size: few
cdr3_aa: CASSRTGARYNEQFF
cdr3_nt: TGTGCCAGCAGTCGAACAGGGGCCAGGTACAATGAGCAGTTCTTC

d_call: NA
v_call: TRBV4-3
j_call: TRBJ2-3
clone_size: NA
cdr3_aa: CASSRLLAVTDTQYF
cdr3_nt: TGCGCCAGCAGCCGCCTTTTAGCGGTCACAGATACGCAGTATTTT

d_call: NA
v_call: TRBV30
j_call: TRBJ2-3
clone_size: few
cdr3_aa: CAWSVPVFARVADTQYF
cdr3_nt: TGTGCCTGGAGTGTACCAGTGTTCGCCCGGGTTGCGGATACGCAGTATTTT

d_call: NA
v_call: TRBV5-1
j_call: TRBJ2-7
clone_size: NA
cdr3_aa: CASSLGTWVYEQYF
cdr3_nt: TGCGCCAGCAGCTTGGGGACGTGGGTATACGAGCAGTACTTC

d_call: TRBD2
v_call: TRBV6-5
j_call: TRBJ2-3
clone_size: NA
cdr3_aa: CASSYSNSGGGTDTQYF
cdr3_nt: TGTGCCAGCAGTTACTCGAACAGCGGGGGTGGCACAGATACGCAGTATTTT

d_call: NA
v_call: TRBV5-1
j_call: TRBJ1-2
clone_size: many
cdr3_aa: CASSLMAADGYTF
cdr3_nt: TGCGCCAGCAGCTTGATGGCAGCGGATGGCTACACCTTC

d_call: TRBD2
v_call: TRBV6-5
j_call: TRBJ2-3
clone_size: few
cdr3_aa: CASRRDLAEGNTQYF
cdr3_nt: TGTGCCAGCAGACGGGATCTAGCGGAGGGTAATACGCAGTATTTT

d_call: NA
v_call: TRBV13
j_call: TRBJ2-7
clone_size: few
cdr3_aa: CASSASVTLGNEQYF
cdr3_nt: TGTGCCAGCAGCGCCTCTGTCACCTTGGGCAACGAGCAGTACTTC

d_call: NA
v_call: TRBV5-1
j_call: TRBJ1-1
clone_size: NA
cdr3_aa: CASSIKNTEAFF
cdr3_nt: TGCGCCAGCAGCATAAAGAACACTGAAGCTTTCTTT

d_call: TRBD1
v_call: TRBV5-1
j_call: TRBJ1-1
clone_size: few
cdr3_aa: CASSRGAQGAGNTEAFF
cdr3_nt: TGCGCCAGCAGCCGTGGGGCCCAGGGGGCGGGGAACACTGAAGCTTTCTTT

d_call: NA
v_call: TRBV20-1
j_call: TRBJ1-4
clone_size: NA
cdr3_aa: CSAVGGPNEKLFF
cdr3_nt: TGCAGTGCGGTCGGGGGCCCTAATGAAAAACTGTTTTTT

d_call: NA
v_call: TRBV4-2
j_call: TRBJ1-4
clone_size: few
cdr3_aa: CASSPDHF
cdr3_nt: TGTGCCAGCAGCCCCGACCATTTT

d_call: NA
v_call: TRBV12-5
j_call: TRBJ1-4
clone_size: NA
cdr3_aa: CASGLGPTNEKLFF
cdr3_nt: TGTGCTAGTGGTTTGGGACCAACTAATGAAAAACTGTTTTTT

d_call: NA
v_call: TRBV9
j_call: TRBJ1-5
clone_size: NA
cdr3_aa: CASSVGGIDQPQHF
cdr3_nt: TGTGCCAGCAGCGTAGGGGGTATCGATCAGCCCCAGCATTTT

d_call: NA
v_call: TRBV29-1
j_call: TRBJ1-1
clone_size: many
cdr3_aa: CSVGGIMNTEAFF
cdr3_nt: TGCAGCGTTGGAGGAATCATGAACACTGAAGCTTTCTTT

d_call: NA
v_call: TRBV20-1
j_call: TRBJ2-7
clone_size: once
cdr3_aa: CSAPRNHYEQYF
cdr3_nt: TGCAGTGCTCCCCGGAACCACTACGAGCAGTACTTC

d_call: TRBD1
v_call: TRBV7-9
j_call: TRBJ2-2
clone_size: NA
cdr3_aa: CASSLPQGITGELFF
cdr3_nt: TGTGCCAGCAGCTTACCACAGGGGATCACCGGGGAGCTGTTTTTT

d_call: NA
v_call: TRBV12-3/TRBV12-4
j_call: TRBJ2-1
clone_size: few
cdr3_aa: CASSLASHGTFNEQFF
cdr3_nt: TGTGCCAGCAGTTTAGCGTCACATGGGACCTTCAATGAGCAGTTCTTC

d_call: NA
v_call: TRBV5-1
j_call: TRBJ2-5
clone_size: few
cdr3_aa: CASRDGGQETQYF
cdr3_nt: TGCGCCAGCAGGGATGGGGGGCAAGAGACCCAGTACTTC

d_call: NA
v_call: TRBV7-9
j_call: TRBJ1-1
clone_size: many
cdr3_aa: CASSVNTEAFF
cdr3_nt: TGTGCCAGCAGCGTTAACACTGAAGCTTTCTTT

d_call: NA
v_call: TRBV3-1
j_call: TRBJ2-1
clone_size: NA
cdr3_aa: CASRLTTNSYNEQFF
cdr3_nt: TGTGCCAGCAGACTTACCACGAACTCCTACAATGAGCAGTTCTTC

d_call: TRBD2
v_call: TRBV5-1
j_call: TRBJ2-1
clone_size: few
cdr3_aa: CASSQGLEFDEQFF
cdr3_nt: TGCGCCAGCAGCCAGGGACTAGAGTTCGATGAGCAGTTCTTC

d_call: NA
v_call: TRBV25-1
j_call: TRBJ1-2
clone_size: NA
cdr3_aa: CASSQQTYGYTF
cdr3_nt: TGTGCCAGCAGTCAACAGACCTATGGCTACACCTTC

d_call: TRBD1
v_call: TRBV12-3/TRBV12-4
j_call: TRBJ2-1
clone_size: few
cdr3_aa: CASSDQGADEQFF
cdr3_nt: TGTGCCAGCAGTGACCAGGGGGCGGATGAGCAGTTCTTC

d_call: NA
v_call: TRBV7-2
j_call: TRBJ2-2
clone_size: few
cdr3_aa: CASSLGLTNTGELFF
cdr3_nt: TGTGCCAGCAGCTTAGGGCTTACGAACACCGGGGAGCTGTTTTTT

d_call: NA
v_call: TRBV7-9
j_call: TRBJ2-2
clone_size: NA
cdr3_aa: CASSSRLVGELFF
cdr3_nt: TGTGCCAGCAGCTCCAGACTAGTCGGGGAGCTGTTTTTT

d_call: TRBD1
v_call: TRBV4-1
j_call: TRBJ2-7
clone_size: NA
cdr3_aa: CASSQPGTGLLYEQYF
cdr3_nt: TGCGCCAGCAGCCAACCCGGGACAGGGCTTCTCTACGAGCAGTACTTC

d_call: NA
v_call: TRBV10-3
j_call: TRBJ1-5
clone_size: NA
cdr3_aa: CAISESGTLGNQPQHF
cdr3_nt: TGTGCCATCAGTGAGTCGGGGACCCTAGGCAATCAGCCCCAGCATTTT

d_call: TRBD1
v_call: TRBV12-3/TRBV12-4
j_call: TRBJ1-5
clone_size: few
cdr3_aa: CASSSDRDQPQHF
cdr3_nt: TGTGCCAGCAGTTCGGACAGGGATCAGCCCCAGCATTTT

d_call: TRBD1
v_call: TRBV6-2/TRBV6-3
j_call: TRBJ2-7
clone_size: NA
cdr3_aa: CASSYRDRAYEQYF
cdr3_nt: TGTGCCAGCAGTTACCGGGACAGGGCCTACGAGCAGTACTTC

d_call: TRBD1
v_call: TRBV12-3/TRBV12-4
j_call: TRBJ1-4
clone_size: NA
cdr3_aa: CASSNPGQGYEKLFF
cdr3_nt: TGTGCCAGCAGTAACCCGGGACAGGGGTATGAAAAACTGTTTTTT

d_call: NA
v_call: TRBV9
j_call: TRBJ2-5
clone_size: NA
cdr3_aa: CASSVTSFAETQYF
cdr3_nt: TGTGCCAGCAGCGTCACTAGTTTTGCAGAGACCCAGTACTTC

d_call: TRBD2
v_call: TRBV20-1
j_call: TRBJ2-1
clone_size: NA
cdr3_aa: CSARPRTSGSYNEQFF
cdr3_nt: TGCAGTGCTAGACCAAGGACTAGCGGGTCCTACAATGAGCAGTTCTTC

d_call: NA
v_call: TRBV6-2/TRBV6-3
j_call: TRBJ1-1
clone_size: few
cdr3_aa: CASRQKTEAFF
cdr3_nt: TGTGCCAGCAGACAGAAAACTGAAGCTTTCTTT

d_call: NA
v_call: TRBV29-1
j_call: TRBJ2-7
clone_size: few
cdr3_aa: CSVIQQASYEQYF
cdr3_nt: TGCAGCGTTATCCAGCAGGCCTCCTACGAGCAGTACTTC

d_call: NA
v_call: TRBV12-3/TRBV12-4
j_call: TRBJ1-2
clone_size: NA
cdr3_aa: CASSPRVRANYGYTF
cdr3_nt: TGTGCCAGCAGCCCCCGGGTGCGGGCTAACTATGGCTACACCTTC